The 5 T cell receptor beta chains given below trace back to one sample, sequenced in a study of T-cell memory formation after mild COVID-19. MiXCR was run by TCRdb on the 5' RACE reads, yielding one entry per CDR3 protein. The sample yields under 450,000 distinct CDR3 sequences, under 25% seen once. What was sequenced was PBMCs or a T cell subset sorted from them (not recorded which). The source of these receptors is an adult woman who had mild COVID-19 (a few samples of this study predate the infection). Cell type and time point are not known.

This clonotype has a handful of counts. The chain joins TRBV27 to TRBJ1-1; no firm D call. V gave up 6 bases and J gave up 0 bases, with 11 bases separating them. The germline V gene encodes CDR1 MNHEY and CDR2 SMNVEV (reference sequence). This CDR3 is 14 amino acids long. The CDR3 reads CASSRRTVNTEAFF. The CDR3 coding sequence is TGTGCCAGCAGCCGGAGGACGGTGAACACTGAAGCTTTCTTT.

The CDR3 spells CASSSLGMNTEAFF. CDR3 DNA sequence: TGCGCCAGCAGCTCTTTAGGTATGAACACTGAAGCTTTCTTT. The chain couples TRBV5-1 to TRBJ1-1; D is uncertain. The CDR3 length is 14 residues. CDR1 is SGHRS and CDR2 is YFSETQ in the germline V gene. V was cut by 3 bases and J by 0 bases, with 9 bases left in between.

CDR3 residues: CASSHPPDLANEKLFF. For the CDR3, the DNA is TGCGCCAGCAGTCACCCTCCCGACTTAGCGAATGAAAAACTGTTTTTT. The rearrangement joins TRBV4-1 to TRBJ1-4, with D unclear. CDR3 length: 16 residues. Trimming took off 6 bases at V and 5 bases at J, with 19 bases between the two ends. The V gene's germline CDR1 is MGHRA and CDR2 YSYEKL.

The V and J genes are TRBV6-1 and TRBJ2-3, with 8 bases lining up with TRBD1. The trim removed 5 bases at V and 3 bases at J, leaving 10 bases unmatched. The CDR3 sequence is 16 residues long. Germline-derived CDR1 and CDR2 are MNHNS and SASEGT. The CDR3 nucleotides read TGTGCCAGCAGTCCTCAGACAGGGGCTATTACAGATACGCAGTATTTT. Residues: CASSPQTGAITDTQYF.

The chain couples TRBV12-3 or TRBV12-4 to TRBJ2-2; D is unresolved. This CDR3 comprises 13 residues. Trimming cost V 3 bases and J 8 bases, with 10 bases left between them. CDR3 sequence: CASSFLGPGELFF. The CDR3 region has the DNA TGTGCCAGCAGTTTTCTAGGTCCAGGGGAGCTGTTTTTT.